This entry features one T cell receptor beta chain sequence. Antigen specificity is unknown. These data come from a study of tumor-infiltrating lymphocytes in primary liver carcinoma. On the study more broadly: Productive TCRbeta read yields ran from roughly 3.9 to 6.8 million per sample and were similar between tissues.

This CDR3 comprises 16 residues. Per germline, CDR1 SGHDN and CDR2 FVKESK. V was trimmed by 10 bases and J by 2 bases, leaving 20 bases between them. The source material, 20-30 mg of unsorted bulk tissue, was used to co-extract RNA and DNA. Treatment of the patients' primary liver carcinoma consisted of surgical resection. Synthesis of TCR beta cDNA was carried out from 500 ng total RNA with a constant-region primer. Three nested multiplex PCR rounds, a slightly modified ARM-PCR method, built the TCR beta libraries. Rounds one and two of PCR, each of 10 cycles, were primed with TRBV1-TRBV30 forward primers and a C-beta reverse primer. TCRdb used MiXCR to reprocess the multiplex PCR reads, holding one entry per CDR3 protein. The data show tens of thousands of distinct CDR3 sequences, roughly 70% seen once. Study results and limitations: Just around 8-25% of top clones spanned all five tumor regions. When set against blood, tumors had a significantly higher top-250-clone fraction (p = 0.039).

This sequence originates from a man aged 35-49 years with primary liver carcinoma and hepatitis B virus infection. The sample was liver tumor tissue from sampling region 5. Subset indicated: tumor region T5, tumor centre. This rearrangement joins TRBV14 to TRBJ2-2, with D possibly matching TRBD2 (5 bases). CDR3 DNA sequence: TGTGCCAAGAGCCAATCGAGGGCGGCCAACACCGGGGAGCTGTTTTTT. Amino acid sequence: CAKSQSRAANTGELFF.